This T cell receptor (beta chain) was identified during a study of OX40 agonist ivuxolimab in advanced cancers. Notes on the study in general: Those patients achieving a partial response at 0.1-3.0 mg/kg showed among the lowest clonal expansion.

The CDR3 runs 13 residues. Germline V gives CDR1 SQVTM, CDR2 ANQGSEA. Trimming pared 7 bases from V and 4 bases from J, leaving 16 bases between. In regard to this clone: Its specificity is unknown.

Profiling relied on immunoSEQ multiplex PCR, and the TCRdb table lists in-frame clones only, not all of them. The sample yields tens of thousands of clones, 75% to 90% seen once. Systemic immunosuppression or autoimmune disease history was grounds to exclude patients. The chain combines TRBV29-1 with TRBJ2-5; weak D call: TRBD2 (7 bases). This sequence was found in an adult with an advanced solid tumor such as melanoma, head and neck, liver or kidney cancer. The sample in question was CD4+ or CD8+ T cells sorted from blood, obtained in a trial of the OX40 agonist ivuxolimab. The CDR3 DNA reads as TGCAGCGCGAGGGGGGGCCAGGGAGAGACCCAGTACTTC. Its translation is CSARGGQGETQYF. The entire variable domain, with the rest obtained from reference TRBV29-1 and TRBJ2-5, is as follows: SAVISQKPSRDICQRGTSLTIQCQVDSQVTMMFWYRQQPGQSLTLIATANQGSEATYESGFVIDKFPISRPNLTFSTLTVSNMSPEDSSIYLCSARGGQGETQYFGPGTRLLVL.